These 26 T cell receptor beta chains were all obtained from the same sample, sequenced in a study of blood T cell repertoires in COVID-19. Assay used: immunoSEQ multiplex PCR; TCRdb lists only in-frame clones, some missing. The sample consists of around 110,000 clones, under 90% of them appearing once. The sequenced sample was peripheral blood. The receptors were sampled from a woman in her sixties with acute or convalescent COVID-19.

J is TRBJ2-1 and V is TRBV18, with 8 bases lining up with TRBD1. Germline CDR1 and CDR2: KGHSH and LQKENI. This CDR3 comprises 16 residues. V was clipped by 0 bases and J by 3 bases; unmatched bases: 4. The CDR3 reads CASSPPDRVGYNEQFF. CDR3 nucleotides: TGTGCCAGCTCACCACCGGACAGGGTGGGCTACAATGAGCAGTTCTTC.

This chain's CDR3 is CAWNRDRGEKLFF. CDR3 sequence (DNA): TGTGCCTGGAATCGGGACAGGGGGGAAAAACTGTTTTTT. The chain recombines TRBV30 with TRBJ1-4, with 11 bases matching TRBD1. The CDR3 has 13 amino acids. J gave up 8 bases and V 4 bases, and 3 bases lay outside the gene matches. Germline lookup yields CDR1 GTSNPN and CDR2 SVGIG (reference sequence).

This clone has just a few counts. This sequence joins TRBV10-3 and TRBJ2-7, with a tentative D call TRBD2 (6 bases). Germline lookup yields CDR1 ENHRY and CDR2 SYGVKD. V gave up 3 bases and J gave up 5 bases, with 14 bases separating them. The CDR3 runs 14 residues. The CDR3 region is CAISDREEMDEQYF. The DNA of the CDR3 is TGTGCCATCAGTGATAGGGAGGAGATGGACGAGCAGTACTTC.

The CDR3 here is CASSSTGGGLRYNEQFF. The CDR3 bases are TGTGCCAGCAGCTCTACGGGAGGGGGCCTCCGATACAATGAGCAGTTCTTC. The chain uses TRBV11-2 and TRBJ2-1; D possibly corresponds to TRBD2 (8 bases). Germline V gene lookup returns CDR1 SGHAT and CDR2 FQNNGV. The CDR3 covers 17 residues. V was pared by 4 bases and J by 4 bases, with 20 bases between.

This chain links TRBV12-2 with TRBJ2-1; TRBD1 is taken as the D call from the table, unchecked against the DNA. TRBV12-2 is marked as a pseudogene. This CDR3 contains 19 residues. The chain's CDR3 is CASRSGHILPDRDGDEQFF. The DNA for the CDR3 is TGTGCAAGTCGCTCAGGCCACATACTGCCAGACAGGGATGGGGATGAGCAGTTCTTC.

The chain has TRBV3-1 (or the pseudogene TRBV3-2) and TRBJ1-5; the D gene is possibly TRBD1 (5 bases). The germline V and J ends were trimmed by 4 bases and 5 bases, with 15 bases remaining between them. CDR3 length: 15 residues. Germline-derived CDR1 and CDR2 are LGHDT and YNNKEL (reference sequence). CDR3 region: CASSLGHRSDQPQHF. The CDR3 DNA sequence: TGTGCCAGCAGCCTAGGACACCGCAGCGATCAGCCCCAGCATTTT.

The rearrangement uses TRBV20-1 and TRBJ2-7, with D perhaps matching TRBD2 (5 bases). V was pared by 3 bases and J by 2 bases, with 20 bases between. This CDR3 contains 16 residues. Germline-derived CDR1 and CDR2 are DFQATT and SNEGSKA (reference sequence). The chain's CDR3 is CSASAMFRGNTYEQYF. The CDR3 nucleotides are TGCAGTGCTAGTGCTATGTTCCGGGGTAACACCTACGAGCAGTACTTC.

The count of this clone is one. The chain has TRBV2 and TRBJ2-2; 10 nucleotides match TRBD1. In germline, CDR1 is SNHLY, CDR2 FYNNEI. V gave up 7 bases and J gave up 4 bases; unmatched junction bases: 9. This CDR3 is 16 amino acids long. The CDR3 region has the DNA TGTGCCAGCAAAACGACAGGGGGCGGTTTCACCGGGGAGCTGTTTTTT. Protein: CASKTTGGGFTGELFF. The complete variable domain, with remaining parts taken from reference TRBV2 and TRBJ2-2, reads EPEVTQTPSHQVTQMGQEVILRCVPISNHLYFYWYRQILGQKVEFLVSFYNNEISEKSEIFDDQFSVERPDGSNFTLKIRSTKLEDSAMYFCASKTTGGGFTGELFFGEGSRLTVL.

The chain is built from TRBV18 and TRBJ1-4; D may be TRBD1 (5 bases). The germline V and J ends were trimmed by 1 base and 7 bases, with 10 bases remaining between them. Germline CDR1 and CDR2: KGHSH and LQKENI. CDR3 length equals 14 residues. The CDR3 loop reads CASSPQGYGEKLFF. In nucleotides, the CDR3 is TGTGCCAGCTCACCACAGGGGTACGGTGAAAAACTGTTTTTT.

V and J are TRBV5-1 and TRBJ1-2; 8 nucleotides align to TRBD1. The germline CDR1 and CDR2 sequences are SGHRS and YFSETQ. V shed 4 bases, J shed 2 bases, and the junction held 7 bases outside the gene matches. The CDR3 has 15 amino acids. Here the CDR3 DNA reads TGCGCCAGCAGCATGGGACAGGCGAACAACTATGGCTACACCTTC. This translates into CASSMGQANNYGYTF.

This sequence joins TRBV10-3 and TRBJ1-4, with 8 bases lining up with TRBD1. V lost 3 bases, J lost 0 bases, and 9 bases stayed unmatched. The CDR3 is 18 amino acids. CDR1 and CDR2 from the germline V gene are ENHRY and SYGVKD. The CDR3 DNA reads TGTGCCATCAGTGACCGAGGACAGGGTGATGCAACTAATGAAAAACTGTTTTTT. Residues: CAISDRGQGDATNEKLFF.

This chain uses TRBV5-1 with TRBJ2-5; possible D gene TRBD1, 6 bases. The V end was cut by 5 bases, the J end by 3 bases, with 14 bases between. Germline values: CDR1 SGHRS, CDR2 YFSETQ. The CDR3 is 14 amino acids. The CDR3: CASSSVGAEETQYF. CDR3 bases: TGCGCCAGCAGTTCGGTGGGGGCAGAAGAGACCCAGTACTTC.

This rearrangement joins TRBV19 to TRBJ2-7; D perhaps matches TRBD1 (6 bases). V lost 5 bases and J lost 3, with 11 bases in between. This CDR3 spans 13 amino acids. Germline CDR1 reads LNHDA; CDR2 reads SQIVND (reference sequence). CDR3 protein: CASSPGQLYEQYF. CDR3 sequence (DNA): TGTGCCAGTAGTCCTGGACAGCTCTACGAGCAGTACTTC. Complete variable domain (other parts from reference TRBV19 and TRBJ2-7): DGGITQSPKYLFRKEGQNVTLSCEQNLNHDAMYWYRQDPGQGLRLIYYSQIVNDFQKGDIAEGYSVSREKKESFPLTVTSAQKNPTAFYLCASSPGQLYEQYFGPGTRLTVT.

The chain carries TRBV12-3 or TRBV12-4 and TRBJ2-7; 8 nucleotides match TRBD1. The CDR3 has 13 residues. With V trimmed by 5 bases and J by 3 bases, 3 bases remained unmatched. CDR3 DNA sequence: TGTGCCAGCAGTCCCGGACAGGGCTACGAGCAGTACTTC. The encoded protein is CASSPGQGYEQYF.

V usage is TRBV7-9 and J usage is TRBJ2-3, with D hard to call. Germline V gene sequence: CDR1 SEHNR, CDR2 FQNEAQ (reference sequence). V gave up 2 bases and J gave up 6 bases, with 6 bases separating them. CDR3 length equals 12 residues. The CDR3 is CASSLNWDTQYF. The CDR3 bases are TGTGCCAGCAGCTTAAACTGGGATACGCAGTATTTT.

The V call is TRBV5-1, the J call TRBJ2-5, with 13 bases matching TRBD2. Germline trimming cut 2 bases from V and 2 bases from J; bases unmatched to any gene: 0. Looked up from germline, CDR1 is SGHRS and CDR2 is YFSETQ. This CDR3 region has 15 residues. The CDR3 protein is CASSLLAGGQETQYF. DNA of the CDR3: TGCGCCAGCAGCTTACTAGCGGGGGGGCAAGAGACCCAGTACTTC.

The chain is built from TRBV15 and TRBJ1-2, with D maybe TRBD1 (5 bases). Trimming stripped 3 bases from V and 4 bases from J, with 12 bases between. The CDR3 spans 14 residues. Per the germline V gene, CDR1 is LNHNV and CDR2 is YYDKDF (reference sequence). DNA for the CDR3: TGTGCCACCAGCAGGACGCAGGGCCTCTATGGCTACACCTTC. Translating it yields CATSRTQGLYGYTF.

The J gene is TRBJ1-1, the V gene TRBV5-1; 7 nucleotides agree with TRBD1. The CDR3 extends over 12 amino acids. J was trimmed by 10 bases and V by 5 bases; bases with no gene match: 8. Germline V gene data show CDR1 as SGHRS and CDR2 as YFSETQ. Written as DNA, the CDR3 is TGCGCCAGCAGTCTTACAGGGGAAGGAGCTTTCTTT. It specifies CASSLTGEGAFF.

In this sample, this clone turned up a few times. This rearrangement joins TRBV19 to TRBJ1-5; no clear D. V lost 6 bases, J lost 7 bases, and 22 bases lay in between. The CDR3 covers 16 residues. Germline V gene sequence: CDR1 LNHDA, CDR2 SQIVND (reference sequence). CDR3 sequence: CASSPQDSGFWQPQHF. For the CDR3, the DNA is TGTGCCAGTAGCCCCCAAGACTCTGGGTTTTGGCAGCCCCAGCATTTT.

The chain combines TRBV6-5 with TRBJ2-7; D is perhaps TRBD1 (5 bases). In germline, CDR1 is MNHEY, CDR2 SVGAGI. Trimming pared 6 bases from V and 10 bases from J, leaving 16 bases between. This CDR3 contains 12 residues. The CDR3 nucleotides are TGTGCCAGCAGCTCTCCGTCGGACACACAGTACTTC. It encodes CASSSPSDTQYF.

The chain has TRBV19 and TRBJ1-1; possible D gene TRBD1, 5 bases. The germline V gene has CDR1 LNHDA and CDR2 SQIVND (reference sequence). The V gene lost 6 bases and the J gene lost 1 base, with 15 bases spanning the gap. The CDR3 length is 15 residues. The CDR3 loop reads CASSWIGGRNTEAFF. CDR3 DNA sequence: TGTGCCAGTAGCTGGATCGGGGGTAGGAACACTGAAGCTTTCTTT.

This clone was recorded only once. The rearrangement joins TRBV19 to TRBJ2-2; tentative D call: TRBD1 (6 bases). V lost 3 bases and J lost 5, with 16 bases in between. The CDR3 consists of 16 residues. Per germline, CDR1 LNHDA and CDR2 SQIVND (reference sequence). CDR3 amino acids: CASSMGGGRRTGELFF. CDR3 sequence (DNA): TGTGCCAGTAGTATGGGTGGGGGCCGGCGAACCGGGGAGCTGTTTTTT.

This chain links TRBV6-6 with TRBJ2-5; 7 positions match TRBD2. The CDR3 has 13 amino acids. V was clipped by 3 bases and J by 4 bases; unmatched bases: 2. Germline V CDR1 and CDR2: MNHNY, SVGAGI (reference sequence). The CDR3 DNA reads TGTGCCAGCAGTTATGAGCGGGGAGAGACCCAGTACTTC. It codes for CASSYERGETQYF.

The chain has TRBV4-1 and TRBJ2-5; D possibly corresponds to TRBD1 (5 bases). CDR1 MGHRA and CDR2 YSYEKL come from the germline V gene. The CDR3 loop spans 15 amino acids. V lost 4 bases and J 4 bases, leaving 16 bases between the germline ends. Here the CDR3 DNA reads TGCGCCAGCAGCCTCAGGGCAGGTCTAGTAGAGACCCAGTACTTC. Translating it yields CASSLRAGLVETQYF.

This rearrangement joins TRBV6-5 to TRBJ2-7; possible D gene TRBD1, 5 bases. V was cut by 6 bases and J by 3 bases, with 15 bases left in between. The germline gives CDR1 MNHEY, CDR2 SVGAGI. This CDR3 has 14 residues. The CDR3 coding sequence is TGTGCCAGCAGGGGTGGGGCTGGGCTCTACGAGCAGTACTTC. Amino acid sequence: CASRGGAGLYEQYF.

This clone was recorded once. The V gene is TRBV2, the J gene TRBJ2-5, with TRBD2 identical over 14 bases. Trimming cost V 6 bases and J 2 bases; bases outside gene matches: 8. The CDR3 spans 17 residues. Germline lookup yields CDR1 SNHLY and CDR2 FYNNEI. CDR3 nucleotide sequence: TGTGCCAGCAGAGGACTAGCGGGGGGATTACGGCAAGAGACCCAGTACTTC. Translation: CASRGLAGGLRQETQYF.